Following are 17 T cell receptor beta chains from one sample sequenced in a study of cytomegalovirus exposure and HLA in healthy donors. Amplification used 60 Vbeta primers and 13 Jbeta primers. The table came from immunoSEQ multiplex PCR; TCRdb's copy has only in-frame clones and leaves some out. The sample gives under 120,000 clones, over 65% of which show up once; roughly 5.6% is in the top ten. The sample comprised PBMCs. The source of these receptors is a female donor in good health and CMV-seropositive.

The J gene is TRBJ2-5, the V gene TRBV5-1; 7 nucleotides match TRBD1. The V gene's germline CDR1 is SGHRS and CDR2 YFSETQ. The CDR3 sequence is 14 residues long. V was clipped by 8 bases and J by 1 base; unmatched bases: 8. In DNA, the CDR3 is TGCGCCAGTAAACAGGGGTTGACCCAAGAGACCCAGTACTTC. This encodes CASKQGLTQETQYF.

This clone was seen only once. The chain uses TRBV7-2 and TRBJ2-7; TRBD1 is a possible D gene (6 bases). CDR3 length: 14 residues. CDR1 and CDR2 from the germline V gene are SGHTA and FQGNSA. V shed 4 bases and J shed 2 bases, with 12 bases lying between them. The CDR3 coding sequence is TGTGCCAGCAGCTCCGAGACAGGAACCTACGAGCAGTACTTC. This encodes CASSSETGTYEQYF.

The chain combines TRBV7-6 with TRBJ2-7, with 12 nucleotides matching TRBD2. CDR3 size: 14 residues. V dropped 2 bases and J dropped 5; count of bases not matched to a gene: 1. Germline V gene data show CDR1 as SGHVS and CDR2 as FNYEAQ. The CDR3 coding sequence is TGTGCCAGCAGCTTAACTAGCGGGAGGAACGAGCAGTACTTC. Encoded protein: CASSLTSGRNEQYF.

V usage is TRBV14 and J usage is TRBJ1-2; TRBD1 agrees at 10 bases. Germline V gene sequence: CDR1 SGHDN, CDR2 FVKESK. This CDR3 spans 15 amino acids. The ends lost 1 base at V and 4 bases at J; junction bases unmatched: 3. This chain's CDR3 is CASSQVGQGLYGYTF. The CDR3 DNA reads TGTGCCAGCAGCCAAGTGGGACAGGGGCTCTATGGCTACACCTTC.

This clone was detected only once. The chain employs TRBV2 and TRBJ2-1; 13 bases map to TRBD2. V dropped 6 bases and J dropped 8; count of bases not matched to a gene: 4. The germline CDR1 and CDR2 sequences are SNHLY and FYNNEI. The CDR3 has 14 residues. CDR3 sequence (DNA): TGTGCCAGCAGACTAGCGGGAGGGCCTTATGAGCAGTTCTTC. Encoded protein: CASRLAGGPYEQFF.

The chain has TRBV5-1 and TRBJ2-7; TRBD1 agrees at 9 bases. Germline CDR1 and CDR2: SGHRS and YFSETQ. After removal of 0 bases from V and 5 bases from J, the junction contained 9 bases not matched to a gene. CDR3 length equals 16 residues. DNA for the CDR3: TGCGCCAGCAGCTTGGGGCCGCCGGGACAGGGTCACGAGCAGTACTTC. Its translation: CASSLGPPGQGHEQYF.

This chain links TRBV7-3 with TRBJ2-7; 12 bases agree with TRBD1. CDR3 length equals 13 residues. V lost 2 bases, J lost 12 bases, and 5 bases stayed unmatched. Germline V CDR1 and CDR2: SGHTA, FQGTGA. The CDR3 sequence: CASSLVGTGGLYF. The DNA of the CDR3 is TGTGCCAGCAGCTTAGTGGGGACAGGGGGCCTGTACTTC.

This chain links TRBV5-1 with TRBJ2-2; D not certain. Germline lookup yields CDR1 SGHRS and CDR2 YFSETQ. Trimming pared 4 bases from V and 7 bases from J, leaving 17 bases between. The CDR3 length is 15 residues. CDR3 coding DNA: TGCGCCAGCAGCCGACCGGGTACGGTGGGCGGGGAGCTGTTTTTT. Translating gives CASSRPGTVGGELFF.

V is TRBV30 and J is TRBJ2-5; D gene ambiguous. The germline gives CDR1 GTSNPN, CDR2 SVGIG (reference sequence). V lost 3 bases and J lost 2, with 4 bases in between. The CDR3 has 11 amino acids. The CDR3 protein is CAWSRQETQYF. CDR3 DNA: TGTGCCTGGAGCAGACAAGAGACCCAGTACTTC.

The chain recombines TRBV6-6 with TRBJ2-7; TRBD1 agrees at 8 bases. Germline CDR1 is MNHNY and CDR2 is SVGAGI (reference sequence). CDR3 size: 14 residues. V lost 8 bases, J lost 3 bases, and 9 bases stayed unmatched. CDR3 protein: CASQTPGQDYEQYF. The CDR3, as DNA: TGTGCCAGCCAAACTCCGGGACAGGACTACGAGCAGTACTTC.

The V call is TRBV7-9, the J call TRBJ1-4; TRBD1 aligns across 9 bases. The CDR3 covers 15 residues. V lost 5 bases to trimming and J lost 5 bases; unmatched junction nucleotides: 6. CDR1 SEHNR and CDR2 FQNEAQ come from the germline V gene (reference sequence). CDR3 in amino acids: CASSPQGAHNEKLFF. The DNA of the CDR3 is TGTGCCAGCAGCCCACAGGGGGCGCACAATGAAAAACTGTTTTTT. Full variable domain (missing parts from reference TRBV7-9 and TRBJ1-4): DTGVSQNPRHKITKRGQNVTFRCDPISEHNRLYWYRQTLGQGPEFLTYFQNEAQLEKSRLLSDRFSAERPKGSFSTLEIQRTEQGDSAMYLCASSPQGAHNEKLFFGSGTQLSVL.

This rearrangement joins TRBV7-9 to TRBJ2-1; TRBD1 matches 10 bases. The CDR3 is made up of 15 amino acids. Per germline, CDR1 SEHNR and CDR2 FQNEAQ (reference sequence). The V segment lost 4 bases and the J segment 4 bases; nucleotides outside the gene matches: 4. The CDR3 sequence: CASSSGTGAYNEQFF. In DNA form, the CDR3 reads TGTGCCAGCAGCTCCGGGACAGGGGCTTACAATGAGCAGTTCTTC. The whole variable domain, remainder taken from reference TRBV7-9 and TRBJ2-1, is DTGVSQNPRHKITKRGQNVTFRCDPISEHNRLYWYRQTLGQGPEFLTYFQNEAQLEKSRLLSDRFSAERPKGSFSTLEIQRTEQGDSAMYLCASSSGTGAYNEQFFGPGTRLTVL.

V gene TRBV7-8 combines with J gene TRBJ1-1, with 7 positions matching TRBD1. Germline trimming cut 5 bases from V and 2 bases from J; bases unmatched to any gene: 8. There are 15 residues in the CDR3. CDR1 SGHVS and CDR2 FQNEAQ come from the germline V gene. The CDR3 sequence: CASSPNRGTNTEAFF. CDR3 in DNA: TGTGCCAGCAGCCCTAACAGGGGAACCAACACTGAAGCTTTCTTT.

CDR3 bases: TGCGCCAGCAGCGCGGGGGACAGGGGAGGCTACGAGCAGTACTTC. Amino acids: CASSAGDRGGYEQYF. The J gene is TRBJ2-7, the V gene TRBV5-1; 10 positions match TRBD1. The germline CDR1 and CDR2 sequences are SGHRS and YFSETQ. V lost 4 bases and J lost 3; bases outside the gene matches: 7. The CDR3 loop spans 15 amino acids.

The V call is TRBV7-3, the J call TRBJ2-1; 11 bases line up with TRBD2. V was pared by 2 bases and J by 6 bases, with 3 bases of the junction left unmatched. From germline, CDR1 is SGHTA and CDR2 FQGTGA. The CDR3 sequence is 15 residues long. For the CDR3, the DNA is TGTGCCAGCAGCTTACCCGGGACTAGCGGCAATGAGCAGTTCTTC. Translated, it gives CASSLPGTSGNEQFF.

The chain has TRBV27 and TRBJ2-2, with TRBD1 matching over 7 bases. The germline gives CDR1 MNHEY, CDR2 SMNVEV (reference sequence). The CDR3 extends over 16 amino acids. V was clipped by 0 bases and J by 3 bases; unmatched bases: 4. CDR3 residues: CASSLSRQGHTGELFF. The CDR3 nucleotides are TGTGCCAGCAGTTTATCCCGACAGGGACACACCGGGGAGCTGTTTTTT.

The chain joins TRBV28 to TRBJ1-5; a possible D gene is TRBD1 (6 bases). V was shortened by 8 bases and J by 1 base, with 12 bases between the two germline ends. The CDR3 has 14 residues. CDR1 and CDR2 (germline): MDHEN, SYDVKM. CDR3 residues: CASCGGASNQPQHF. The CDR3 DNA reads as TGTGCCAGCTGTGGGGGGGCCAGCAATCAGCCCCAGCATTTT.